One and the same sample provided the 5 T cell receptor beta chains below, sequenced in a study of blood T cell repertoires in COVID-19 (dated by TCRdb to the early 2020s). The library was built by means of the immunoSEQ multiplex PCR assay. The immuneACCESS repertoire file appears here via TCRdb, limited to in-frame rearrangements. These files lack a portion of the clones; in checked studies, under half of the deficit traces to unresolved V genes, and the cause of the others is not known. The sample table contains roughly 350,000 clones; only one count was recorded for about 90% of them. The ten largest make up about 9.4% of the sample. The sequencing sample was made of peripheral blood. These receptors were obtained from a woman aged 30 to 39 with COVID-19, enrolled during active disease.

This clone appeared a single time. The chain employs TRBV19 and TRBJ2-2; the match to TRBD2 covers 8 bases. Germline V gene sequence: CDR1 LNHDA, CDR2 SQIVND (reference sequence). The CDR3 runs 16 residues. V was pared by 6 bases and J by 1 base, with 7 bases of the junction left unmatched. The DNA of the CDR3 is TGTGCCAGTAGGCGGCCGGGACTAGGGAACACCGGGGAGCTGTTTTTT. The encoded protein is CASRRPGLGNTGELFF.

The chain joins TRBV24-1 to TRBJ2-1; 11 positions agree with TRBD2. With V trimmed by 3 bases and J by 14 bases, 17 bases remained unmatched. The CDR3 is made up of 17 amino acids. The V gene's germline CDR1 is KGHDR and CDR2 SFDVKD. The CDR3 nucleotides read TGTGCCACCAGTGATGCGACAGGGGTCCTTACTAGCGGGAGAAAGTTCTTC. As protein: CATSDATGVLTSGRKFF.

This clone was observed a handful of times. The same CDR3 is also encoded by other DNA sequences in this sample. CDR3 in DNA: TGTGCCAGCAGCTTAGCGGGAGGAACAGATACGCAGTATTTT. It specifies CASSLAGGTDTQYF. V is TRBV7-3 and J is TRBJ2-3; 8 nucleotides match TRBD2. CDR1 is SGHTA and CDR2 is FQGTGA in the germline V gene. The V gene end was trimmed by 2 bases and the J gene end by 3 bases; junction bases not matched to a gene: 1. The CDR3 contains 14 residues. The variable domain in full, completed from reference TRBV7-3 and TRBJ2-3, reads GAGVSQTPSNKVTEKGKYVELRCDPISGHTALYWYRQSLGQGPEFLIYFQGTGAADDSGLPNDRFFAVRPEGSVSTLKIQRTERGDSAVYLCASSLAGGTDTQYFGPGTRLTVL.

The rearrangement uses TRBV7-8 and TRBJ2-7, with 8 positions matching TRBD2. V gave up 5 bases and J gave up 3 bases; unmatched junction bases: 9. CDR1 SGHVS and CDR2 FQNEAQ come from the germline V gene. CDR3 length: 15 residues. Written as DNA, the CDR3 is TGTGCCAGCAGCCCACACTCGGGACTAGTCTACGAGCAGTACTTC. This codes for CASSPHSGLVYEQYF. The full variable domain, with the rest looked up from reference TRBV7-8 and TRBJ2-7, is GAGVSQSPRYKVAKRGQDVALRCDPISGHVSLFWYQQALGQGPEFLTYFQNEAQLDKSGLPSDRFFAERPEGSVSTLKIQRTQQEDSAVYLCASSPHSGLVYEQYFGPGTRLTVT.

The J gene is TRBJ1-2, the V gene TRBV2; the D gene is possibly TRBD1 (6 bases). The germline V gene has CDR1 SNHLY and CDR2 FYNNEI. V lost 7 bases to trimming and J lost 7 bases, with 25 bases between them. This CDR3 has 16 residues. CDR3 protein: CASTPDSAAGSSGYTF. CDR3 bases: TGTGCCAGCACCCCGGACAGTGCGGCGGGTAGTTCTGGCTACACCTTC.